This passage covers 17 T cell receptor beta chains from one sample sequenced in a study of blood T cell repertoires in COVID-19. Assay: immunoSEQ multiplex PCR; the TCRdb copy retains only in-frame clones and omits some. The sample includes roughly 280,000 clones, about 90% seen only once; the top ten take roughly 12%. The sequenced sample consisted of peripheral blood. The receptors come from a woman aged 25 to 39 with COVID-19, enrolled during active disease.

The chain is built from TRBV19 and TRBJ1-1; TRBD1 is a possible D gene (5 bases). The CDR3 sequence is 15 residues long. Germline V gives CDR1 LNHDA, CDR2 SQIVND (reference sequence). Trimming stripped 4 bases from V and 2 bases from J, with 14 bases between. The CDR3 DNA sequence: TGTGCCAGTAGTAGTAGCCGCGGACACAACACTGAAGCTTTCTTT. It is translated as CASSSSRGHNTEAFF.

The chain employs TRBV9 and TRBJ1-6; D gene uncertain. Germline V gives CDR1 SGDLS, CDR2 YYNGEE. Between the trimmed V and J ends, which lost 6 bases and 3 bases, there was a span of 13 bases. The CDR3 runs to 15 residues. This CDR3 reads CASNREEGYNSPLHF. The CDR3 nucleotides are TGTGCCAGCAATAGGGAGGAGGGCTATAATTCACCCCTCCACTTT.

The rearrangement uses TRBV7-3 and TRBJ1-1, with a possible D match to TRBD1 (6 bases). Germline V gives CDR1 SGHTA, CDR2 FQGTGA. This CDR3 spans 15 amino acids. The ends were cut back, 5 bases at V and 3 bases at J, with 16 bases in the middle. CDR3 sequence: CASSPWGRVDTEAFF. CDR3 sequence (DNA): TGTGCCAGCAGCCCGTGGGGGCGGGTGGACACTGAAGCTTTCTTT.

V gene TRBV6-5 combines with J gene TRBJ1-4, with TRBD1 identical over 9 bases. CDR1 is MNHEY and CDR2 is SVGAGI in the germline V gene. V lost 7 bases and J lost 8; bases outside the gene matches: 8. The CDR3 totals 14 residues. The CDR3 nucleotides read TGTGCCAGCACCAGACGACAGGGGGGAGAAAAACTGTTTTTT. It specifies CASTRRQGGEKLFF.

The genes are TRBV15 and TRBJ2-3; 10 bases fit TRBD2. The CDR3 runs to 15 residues. Germline trimming cut 5 bases from V and 4 bases from J; bases unmatched to any gene: 6. Germline assignment: CDR1 LNHNV and CDR2 YYDKDF (reference sequence). CDR3 in DNA: TGTGCCACCAGCGGAATAGCGGGAGGCCCAGATACGCAGTATTTT. This translates into CATSGIAGGPDTQYF.

The CDR3 coding sequence is TGTGCCAGCAGTTCGACAGGGGGGATGGGAACTGAAGCTTTCTTT. Its protein is CASSSTGGMGTEAFF. The chain recombines TRBV28 with TRBJ1-1, with 9 bases matching TRBD1. CDR1 MDHEN and CDR2 SYDVKM come from the germline V gene. V was clipped by 4 bases and J by 5 bases; unmatched bases: 8. The CDR3 covers 15 residues.

The CDR3 spells CASSVSRNTGELFF. CDR3 in DNA: TGCGCCAGCAGTGTCTCCCGGAACACCGGGGAGCTGTTTTTT. This chain uses TRBV10-1 with TRBJ2-2; no clear D gene. The V gene's germline CDR1 is WNHNN and CDR2 SYGVQD (reference sequence). CDR3 length: 14 amino acids. Trimming took 4 bases from V and 1 from J, leaving 7 bases between them.

The chain has TRBV19 and TRBJ2-7; D not resolved. CDR1 LNHDA and CDR2 SQIVND come from the germline V gene (reference sequence). CDR3 length: 8 amino acids. V was trimmed by 8 bases and J by 7 bases, leaving 3 bases between them. DNA of the CDR3: TGTGCCAGTTCAGAGCAGTACTTC. Protein: CASSEQYF.

The chain has TRBV7-2 and TRBJ2-2; no clear D gene. The CDR3 has 14 residues. Germline CDR1 is SGHTA and CDR2 is FQGNSA. The V and J ends lost 1 base and 5 bases respectively, with 8 bases between them. CDR3 coding DNA: TGTGCCAGCAGCTTAGGACATAAAACCGGGGAGCTGTTTTTT. Encoded protein: CASSLGHKTGELFF.

The rearrangement uses TRBV28 and TRBJ1-2, with D unclear. CDR3 length: 13 amino acids. The germline V gene encodes CDR1 MDHEN and CDR2 SYDVKM. V was pared by 5 bases and J by 3 bases, with 10 bases between. The chain's CDR3 is CASSSRDYYGYTF. CDR3 nucleotides: TGTGCCAGCAGTAGTAGAGATTACTATGGCTACACCTTC.

The chain carries TRBV4-1 and TRBJ2-7; TRBD2 aligns across 7 bases. V shed 4 bases and J 1 base; nucleotides not matched to a gene: 10. This CDR3 has 16 residues. The germline gives CDR1 MGHRA, CDR2 YSYEKL. The CDR3 loop is CASSPGVLAASYEQYF. CDR3 in DNA: TGCGCCAGCAGCCCCGGAGTGCTAGCGGCATCCTACGAGCAGTACTTC.

The gene calls are TRBV6-2 or TRBV6-3 and TRBJ2-5, with 8 bases matching TRBD2. Germline V gene sequence: CDR1 MNHEY, CDR2 SVGEGT. Trimming removed 5 bases from V and 2 bases from J; junction bases left unmatched: 7. The length of the CDR3 is 15 residues. The CDR3 coding sequence is TGTGCCAGCAGTCTTAAGCGGGAGCGGCAAGAGACCCAGTACTTC. Protein product: CASSLKRERQETQYF.

CDR3 amino acids: CASSVKGLESYEQYF. CDR3 sequence (DNA): TGTGCCAGCAGCGTAAAAGGACTAGAGTCCTACGAGCAGTACTTC. The rearrangement joins TRBV9 to TRBJ2-7; 7 bases are shared with TRBD2. Germline CDR1 and CDR2: SGDLS and YYNGEE. J was trimmed by 1 base and V by 1 base; bases with no gene match: 5. This CDR3 spans 15 amino acids.

This rearrangement joins TRBV6-5 to TRBJ2-7; TRBD1 aligns across 9 bases. This CDR3 region has 15 residues. Trimming cost V 4 bases and J 0 bases; bases outside gene matches: 4. CDR1 is MNHEY and CDR2 is SVGAGI in the germline V gene. The CDR3 region is CASSFRQGGSYEQYF. Here the CDR3 DNA reads TGTGCCAGCAGTTTCCGACAGGGGGGCTCCTACGAGCAGTACTTC.

CDR3 region: CASSVGGSSYEQYF. CDR3 DNA: TGCGCCAGCAGCGTCGGAGGAAGCTCCTACGAGCAGTACTTC. The chain is built from TRBV10-1 and TRBJ2-7; the D gene is possibly TRBD2 (5 bases). Trimming took 6 bases from V and 0 from J, leaving 12 bases between them. CDR1 is WNHNN and CDR2 is SYGVQD in the germline V gene (reference sequence). The CDR3 is 14 amino acids.

This sequence joins TRBV20-1 and TRBJ2-7; TRBD2 might be the D (6 bases). CDR1 and CDR2 (germline): DFQATT, SNEGSKA (reference sequence). V was trimmed by 5 bases and J by 4 bases, leaving 9 bases between them. The CDR3 loop spans 11 amino acids. CDR3 bases: TGCAGTGCTTCGACTAGGTACGAGCAGTACTTC. This encodes CSASTRYEQYF.

The chain recombines TRBV6-6 with TRBJ2-7; 7 nucleotides agree with TRBD2. The germline V gene has CDR1 MNHNY and CDR2 SVGAGI (reference sequence). The CDR3 totals 16 residues. V was clipped by 7 bases and J by 0 bases; unmatched bases: 12. In nucleotides, the CDR3 is TGTGCCAGCACACTCCGGGGGGACCGAGTCTCCTACGAGCAGTACTTC. It specifies CASTLRGDRVSYEQYF.